This T cell receptor (beta chain) was identified during a study of T cell changes during pregnancy in multiple sclerosis. TCRdb's table, derived via immunoSEQ multiplex PCR, lists solely in-frame clones and lacks some. The sample holds roughly 38,000 clones, 91% seen once. This CDR3 comprises 14 residues. CDR1 is MNHNY, CDR2 SVGAGI, per germline (reference sequence). Trimming took 6 bases from V and 8 from J; bases not matched to a gene: 10. The sequencing here drew on CD4+ T cells from peripheral blood mononuclear cells, taken after pregnancy. The sequence was collected from a female donor in good health, enrolled as a control in a pregnancy study. V and J are TRBV6-6 and TRBJ1-2; TRBD1 agrees at 9 bases. The CDR3 region is CASRNRGRDRGYTF. In DNA form, the CDR3 reads TGTGCCAGCAGAAACAGGGGGCGCGATCGCGGCTACACCTTC.